A selection of T cell receptor beta chains follows, all from one sample in a study of OX40 agonist ivuxolimab in advanced cancers. Measured with immunoSEQ multiplex PCR; TCRdb has only the in-frame clones, and not every one. This sample has approximately 80,000 clones; roughly 89% occur once, and the top ten carry 0.19%. This specimen consisted of CD4+ or CD8+ T cells sorted from blood, obtained in a trial of the OX40 agonist ivuxolimab. The receptors here all came from an adult with an advanced solid tumor such as melanoma, head and neck, liver or kidney cancer. CDR3s include the opening cysteine and the closing phenylalanine or tryptophan. Fields, in order: clone size, J gene, D gene, V gene, CDR3 length, CDR3 protein, CDR3 DNA. The D gene is left open where the match is weak. Clone size is stated in some rows and not others, as once, few, many or a class when expanded.

- TRBJ1-6 - TRBV27 15 CASSSPGGGESPLHF TGTGCCAGCAGTTCGCCAGGAGGAGGGGAATCACCCCTCCACTTT
- TRBJ2-2 - TRBV9 14 CASSLDTRTGELFF TGTGCCAGCAGCCTGGACACGCGCACCGGGGAGCTGTTTTTT
- TRBJ2-5 - TRBV15 14 CATSQTHVQETQYF TGTGCCACCAGTCAAACTCATGTCCAAGAGACCCAGTACTTC
- TRBJ2-3 - TRBV2 13 CASSVLIADTQYF TGTGCCAGCAGTGTCCTAATAGCCGATACGCAGTATTTT
- TRBJ1-1 - TRBV29-1 12 CSVDGPNTEAFF TGCAGCGTTGACGGTCCGAACACTGAAGCTTTCTTT
- TRBJ1-2 - TRBV5-1 14 CASSPEPSNYGYTF TGCGCCAGCAGCCCCGAGCCGTCTAACTATGGCTACACCTTC
- TRBJ2-7 TRBD2 TRBV4-3 15 CASSQDLRESYEQYF TGCGCCAGCAGCCAAGATTTGCGGGAGTCCTACGAGCAGTACTTC
- TRBJ1-5 - TRBV5-1 11 CAKKWDQPQHF TGCGCCAAGAAGTGGGATCAGCCCCAGCATTTT
few TRBJ1-1 - TRBV30 11 CAWSRLLDGRF TGTGCCTGGAGCCGACTCCTCGACGGTAGATTT
- TRBJ2-7 - TRBV28 15 CASSLPPQAGYEQYF TGTGCCAGCAGTTTACCCCCCCAGGCTGGCTACGAGCAGTACTTC
- TRBJ2-3 TRBD2 TRBV2 16 CASSGGTSGVTDTQYF TGTGCCAGCAGTGGTGGAACTAGCGGGGTGACAGATACGCAGTATTTT
- TRBJ2-1 TRBD2 TRBV5-1 15 CASSRSGGAAGEQFF TGCGCCAGCAGCAGGAGCGGGGGGGCTGCAGGAGAGCAGTTCTTC
- TRBJ1-2 TRBD1 TRBV28 12 CASRPRTGTSTF TGTGCCAGCAGGCCTCGGACAGGTACTTCCACCTTC
- TRBJ1-2 TRBD1 TRBV14 15 CASSQVGTERKGYTF TGTGCCAGCAGCCAAGTGGGGACAGAGCGCAAAGGCTACACCTTC
- TRBJ2-7 - TRBV6-6 16 CASSYYWGSSEDEQYF TGTGCCAGCAGTTACTATTGGGGGAGCAGTGAGGACGAGCAGTACTTC
once TRBJ1-5 TRBD1 TRBV27 14 CASSLGTGGLPQHF TGTGCCAGCAGTTTGGGGACAGGGGGCCTCCCGCAGCATTTT
- TRBJ1-6 - TRBV15 14 CATKSGVYNSPLHF TGTGCCACCAAATCAGGGGTTTATAATTCACCCCTCCACTTT
- TRBJ2-3 TRBD1 TRBV2 15 CASSQRDRLTDTQYF TGTGCCAGCAGTCAACGGGACAGGCTTACAGATACGCAGTATTTT
few TRBJ1-1 - TRBV30 12 CAWKVERLEAFF TGTGCCTGGAAGGTCGAGAGACTTGAAGCTTTCTTT
- TRBJ2-5 TRBD2 TRBV9 18 CASSPRSFGGFDAETQYF TGTGCCAGCAGCCCACGTAGTTTCGGGGGGTTCGACGCGGAGACCCAGTACTTC
- TRBJ2-5 - TRBV7-9 16 CASSQGGPVDQETQYF TGTGCCAGCAGCCAAGGGGGGCCAGTAGACCAAGAGACCCAGTACTTC
- TRBJ2-3 TRBD1 TRBV23-1 17 CASSRPDRGRRVDTQYF TGCGCCAGCAGTCGCCCCGACAGGGGGCGTCGGGTGGATACGCAGTATTTT
- TRBJ2-1 TRBD2 TRBV5-4 16 CASSSQTSGPHNEQFF TGTGCCAGCAGCTCCCAGACTAGCGGGCCTCACAATGAGCAGTTCTTC
- TRBJ1-1 - TRBV13 13 CASSIRGGTEAFF TGTGCCAGCAGCATAAGAGGGGGCACTGAAGCTTTCTTT
- TRBJ2-6 - TRBV7-2 12 CASSRQQNVLTF TGTGCCAGCAGCCGCCAACAAAACGTCCTGACTTTC
- TRBJ2-3 - TRBV9 11 CASSVGDTQYF TGTGCCAGCAGCGTCGGGGATACGCAGTATTTT
- TRBJ1-5 TRBD1 TRBV5-3 16 CARIPGRDRIYQPQHF TGTGCCAGAATCCCTGGCCGGGACAGGATCTATCAGCCCCAGCATTTT
- TRBJ2-7 TRBD1 TRBV6-5 14 CASRPDRGRYEQYF TGTGCCAGCAGACCGGACAGGGGGCGGTACGAGCAGTACTTC
- TRBJ1-1 - TRBV18 13 CASSPGGNTEAFF TGTGCCAGCTCACCAGGGGGGAACACTGAAGCTTTCTTT
- TRBJ2-7 TRBD2 TRBV7-3 19 CASSLTPLGLSGSSYEQYF TGTGCCAGCAGCTTAACTCCCCTAGGTCTTAGCGGGTCTTCCTACGAGCAGTACTTC
once TRBJ2-5 TRBD2 TRBV2 16 CASTMGLAGGLETQYF TGTGCCAGCACCATGGGACTAGCGGGGGGATTAGAGACCCAGTACTTC
- TRBJ1-2 TRBD1 TRBV5-1 15 CASSSGQGGGYGYTF TGCGCCAGCAGCTCGGGACAGGGAGGAGGCTATGGCTACACCTTC
- TRBJ1-1 - TRBV10-3 16 CAISEGRGVGNTEAFF TGTGCCATCAGTGAAGGGAGAGGGGTGGGGAACACTGAAGCTTTCTTT
- TRBJ2-3 TRBD2 TRBV7-9 17 CASSEGTSGTLTDTQYF TGTGCCAGCAGCGAAGGGACTAGCGGGACCTTAACAGATACGCAGTATTTT
- TRBJ1-2 - TRBV28 12 CASSSGNYGYTF TGTGCCAGCAGTTCAGGGAACTATGGCTACACCTTC
- TRBJ2-5 - TRBV6-5 13 CASSRPRHREQYF TGTGCCAGCAGCCGGCCCCGTCACAGGGAGCAGTACTTC
once TRBJ1-5 - TRBV15 15 CATSRDPRSNQPQHF TGTGCCACCAGCAGAGATCCGAGAAGCAATCAGCCCCAGCATTTT
- TRBJ2-5 - TRBV2 11 CASSEKETQYF TGTGCCAGCAGTGAAAAGGAGACCCAGTACTTC
- TRBJ1-2 - TRBV10-3 15 CAIRGQIEANYGYTF TGTGCCATCAGAGGACAGATTGAAGCTAACTATGGCTACACCTTC
- TRBJ1-5 TRBD1 TRBV6-6 16 CASRNSGQGATQPQHF TGTGCCAGCAGAAACTCGGGACAGGGGGCCACTCAGCCCCAGCATTTT
- TRBJ1-1 - TRBV18 15 CASSPPTRRGTEAFF TGTGCCAGCTCACCACCCACAAGGCGAGGGACTGAAGCTTTCTTT
- TRBJ1-2 - TRBV14 12 CASSQDDGGYTF TGTGCCAGCAGCCAAGATGACGGTGGCTACACCTTC
- TRBJ2-2 - TRBV28 15 CASRKGGSITGELFF TGTGCCAGCAGAAAGGGGGGATCAATCACCGGGGAGCTGTTTTTT
- TRBJ2-1 TRBD1 TRBV27 14 CASSGQGIINEQFF TGTGCCAGCAGTGGACAGGGGATCATCAATGAGCAGTTCTTC
- TRBJ2-1 - TRBV11-3 16 CASSAGALVTGYEQFF TGTGCCAGCAGCGCAGGGGCCCTCGTTACGGGTTATGAGCAGTTCTTC
- TRBJ2-3 - TRBV5-1 12 CASSLATEAQYF TGCGCCAGCAGCTTGGCGACAGAGGCGCAGTATTTT
- TRBJ2-7 TRBD1 TRBV18 15 CASSPGQGSYYEQYF TGTGCCAGCTCACCGGGACAGGGGTCTTACTACGAGCAGTACTTC
few TRBJ1-5 - TRBV5-1 15 CASSLTNGGDQPQHF TGCGCCAGCAGCTTGACAAACGGTGGGGATCAGCCCCAGCATTTT
- TRBJ2-3 TRBD2 TRBV19 18 CASSIDLTGTSVADTQYF TGTGCCAGTAGTATAGACCTCACCGGGACTAGCGTCGCAGATACGCAGTATTTT
- TRBJ1-1 TRBD1 TRBV28 12 CASRDGQGWAFF TGTGCCAGCCGGGACGGACAGGGATGGGCTTTCTTT
- TRBJ1-1 - TRBV7-2 13 CASSLVVEYRAFF TGTGCCAGCAGCTTAGTGGTAGAATATCGGGCTTTCTTT
- TRBJ2-2 TRBD1 TRBV5-8 14 CASSHDRGGGELFF TGTGCCAGCAGCCACGACAGGGGAGGTGGGGAGCTGTTTTTT
- TRBJ1-2 - TRBV11-2 16 CASSLDLTYGGYGYTF TGTGCCAGCAGCTTAGATCTGACATACGGAGGGTATGGCTACACCTTC
- TRBJ2-7 TRBD2 TRBV29-1 13 CSVVGRVRYEQYF TGCAGCGTGGTCGGGAGGGTCAGGTACGAGCAGTACTTC
- TRBJ2-1 TRBD2 TRBV15 13 CATRTSGGGKQFF TGTGCCACCCGGACTAGCGGGGGAGGGAAGCAGTTCTTC
once TRBJ2-3 - TRBV12-5 13 CASGHGLTDTQYF TGTGCTAGTGGTCACGGACTCACAGATACGCAGTATTTT
- TRBJ2-3 TRBD1 TRBV11-2 14 CASSGRTGGDTQYF TGTGCCAGCAGCGGGCGGACAGGGGGGGATACGCAGTATTTT